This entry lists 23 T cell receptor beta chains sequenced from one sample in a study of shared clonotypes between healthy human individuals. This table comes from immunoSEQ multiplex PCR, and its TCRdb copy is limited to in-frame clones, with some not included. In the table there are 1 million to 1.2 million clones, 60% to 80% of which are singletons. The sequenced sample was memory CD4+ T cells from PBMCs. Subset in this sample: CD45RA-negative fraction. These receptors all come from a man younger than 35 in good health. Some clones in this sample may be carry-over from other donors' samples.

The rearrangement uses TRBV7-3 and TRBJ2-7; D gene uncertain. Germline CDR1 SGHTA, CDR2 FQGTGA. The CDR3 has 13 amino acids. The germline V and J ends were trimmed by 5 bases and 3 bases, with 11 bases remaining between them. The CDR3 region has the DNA TGTGCCAGCAGCCAGGACCGGAACTACGAGCAGTACTTC. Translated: CASSQDRNYEQYF.

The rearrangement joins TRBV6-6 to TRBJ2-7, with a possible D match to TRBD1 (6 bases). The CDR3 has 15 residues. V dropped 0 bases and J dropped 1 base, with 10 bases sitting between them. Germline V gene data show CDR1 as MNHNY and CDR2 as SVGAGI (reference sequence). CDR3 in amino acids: CASSYSHTGSYEQYF. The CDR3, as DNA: TGTGCCAGCAGTTACTCCCATACAGGGTCCTACGAGCAGTACTTC.

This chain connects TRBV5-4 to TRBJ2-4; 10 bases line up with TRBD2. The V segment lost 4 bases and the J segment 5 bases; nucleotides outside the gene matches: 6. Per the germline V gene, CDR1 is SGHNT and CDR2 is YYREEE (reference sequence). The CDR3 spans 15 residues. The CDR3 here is CASSLTSGTENIQYF. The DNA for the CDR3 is TGTGCCAGCAGCCTTACTAGCGGGACCGAAAACATTCAGTACTTC.

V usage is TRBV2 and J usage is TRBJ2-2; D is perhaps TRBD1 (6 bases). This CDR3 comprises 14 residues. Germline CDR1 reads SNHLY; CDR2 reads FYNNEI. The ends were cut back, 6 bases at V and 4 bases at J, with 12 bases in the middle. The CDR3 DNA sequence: TGTGCCAGCAGGCAGGGGTCGGGCACCGGGGAGCTGTTTTTT. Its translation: CASRQGSGTGELFF.

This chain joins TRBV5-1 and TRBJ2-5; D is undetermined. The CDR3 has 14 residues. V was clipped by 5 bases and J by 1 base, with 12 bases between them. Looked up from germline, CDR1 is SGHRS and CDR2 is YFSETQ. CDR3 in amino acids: CASRSLLAQETQYF. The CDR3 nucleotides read TGCGCCAGCAGGTCGTTACTGGCCCAAGAGACCCAGTACTTC. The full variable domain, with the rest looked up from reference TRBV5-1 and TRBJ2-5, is KAGVTQTPRYLIKTRGQQVTLSCSPISGHRSVSWYQQTPGQGLQFLFEYFSETQRNKGNFPGRFSGRQFSNSRSEMNVSTLELGDSALYLCASRSLLAQETQYFGPGTRLLVL.

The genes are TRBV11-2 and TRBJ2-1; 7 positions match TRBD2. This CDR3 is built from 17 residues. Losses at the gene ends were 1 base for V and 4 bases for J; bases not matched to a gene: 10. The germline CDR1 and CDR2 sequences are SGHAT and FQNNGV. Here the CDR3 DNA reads TGTGCCAGCAGCTTAGTTACCGGCGGGAGAGGGTACAATGAGCAGTTCTTC. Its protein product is CASSLVTGGRGYNEQFF. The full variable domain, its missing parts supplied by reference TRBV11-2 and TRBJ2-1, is EAGVAQSPRYKIIEKRQSVAFWCNPISGHATLYWYQQILGQGPKLLIQFQNNGVVDDSQLPKDRFSAERLKGVDSTLKIQPAKLEDSAVYLCASSLVTGGRGYNEQFFGPGTRLTVL.

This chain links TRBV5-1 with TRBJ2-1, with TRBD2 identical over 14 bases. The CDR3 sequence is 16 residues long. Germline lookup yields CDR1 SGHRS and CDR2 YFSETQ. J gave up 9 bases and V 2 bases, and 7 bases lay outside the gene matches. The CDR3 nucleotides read TGCGCCAGCAGCTTCCAGGGACTAGCGGGAGAATTTGAGCAGTTCTTC. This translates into CASSFQGLAGEFEQFF.

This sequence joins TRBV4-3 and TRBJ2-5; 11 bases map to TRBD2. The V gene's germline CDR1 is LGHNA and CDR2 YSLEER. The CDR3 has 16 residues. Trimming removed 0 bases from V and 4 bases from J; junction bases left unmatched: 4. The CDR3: CASSQDGGTSGETQYF. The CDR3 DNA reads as TGCGCCAGCAGCCAAGATGGCGGGACTAGCGGAGAGACCCAGTACTTC.

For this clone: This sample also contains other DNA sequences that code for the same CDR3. CDR3 nucleotide sequence: TGTGCCAGCACCTCTAGCGGTAGCACAGATACGCAGTATTTT. Residues: CASTSSGSTDTQYF. The chain couples TRBV2 to TRBJ2-3; 7 nucleotides match TRBD2. Trimming removed 7 bases from V and 0 bases from J; junction bases left unmatched: 4. Looked up from germline, CDR1 is SNHLY and CDR2 is FYNNEI. There are 14 residues in the CDR3.

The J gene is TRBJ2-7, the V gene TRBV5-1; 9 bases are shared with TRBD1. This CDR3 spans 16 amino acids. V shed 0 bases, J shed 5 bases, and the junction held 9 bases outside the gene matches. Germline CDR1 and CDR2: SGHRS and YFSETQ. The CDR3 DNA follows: TGCGCCAGCAGCTTGGCCCGAGGGACAGGGTCCCACGAGCAGTACTTC. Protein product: CASSLARGTGSHEQYF.

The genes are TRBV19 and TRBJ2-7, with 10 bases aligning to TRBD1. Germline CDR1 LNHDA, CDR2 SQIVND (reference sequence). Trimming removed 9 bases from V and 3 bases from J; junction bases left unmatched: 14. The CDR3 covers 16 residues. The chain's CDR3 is CASSWAGTGELYEQYF. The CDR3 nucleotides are TGTGCCAGCAGCTGGGCCGGGACAGGGGAGCTCTACGAGCAGTACTTC.

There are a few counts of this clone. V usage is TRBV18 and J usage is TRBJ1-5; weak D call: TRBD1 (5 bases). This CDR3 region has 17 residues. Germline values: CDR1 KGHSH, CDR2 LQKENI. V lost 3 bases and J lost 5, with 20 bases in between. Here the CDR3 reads CASSPQHLLRGDQPQHF. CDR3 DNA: TGTGCCAGCTCACCGCAACACCTTCTACGGGGGGATCAGCCCCAGCATTTT. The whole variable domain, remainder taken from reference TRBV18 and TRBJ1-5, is NAGVMQNPRHLVRRRGQEARLRCSPMKGHSHVYWYRQLPEEGLKFMVYLQKENIIDESGMPKERFSAEFPKEGPSILRIQQVVRGDSAAYFCASSPQHLLRGDQPQHFGDGTRLSIL.

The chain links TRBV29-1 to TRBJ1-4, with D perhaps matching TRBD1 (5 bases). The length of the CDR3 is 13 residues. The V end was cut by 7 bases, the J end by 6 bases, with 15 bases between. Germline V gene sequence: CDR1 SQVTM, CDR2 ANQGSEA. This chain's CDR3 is CSGGQVNDEKLFF. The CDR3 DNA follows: TGCAGCGGTGGACAAGTCAACGATGAAAAACTGTTTTTT. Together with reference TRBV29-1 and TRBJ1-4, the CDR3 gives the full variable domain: SAVISQKPSRDICQRGTSLTIQCQVDSQVTMMFWYRQQPGQSLTLIATANQGSEATYESGFVIDKFPISRPNLTFSTLTVSNMSPEDSSIYLCSGGQVNDEKLFFGSGTQLSVL.

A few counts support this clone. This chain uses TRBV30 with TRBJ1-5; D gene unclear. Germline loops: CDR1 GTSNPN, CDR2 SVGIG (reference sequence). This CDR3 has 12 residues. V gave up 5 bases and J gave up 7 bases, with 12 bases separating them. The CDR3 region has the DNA TGTGCCTGGTCACCCTTGGGACAGCCCCAGCATTTT. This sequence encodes CAWSPLGQPQHF.

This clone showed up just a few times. The CDR3, as DNA: TGTGCCAGCTCACGAAGACAGGGCCCAGCCGCCGCAACTAATGAAAAACTGTTTTTT. Translation: CASSRRQGPAAATNEKLFF. This chain connects TRBV18 to TRBJ1-4; TRBD1 aligns across 7 bases. After removal of 4 bases from V and 0 bases from J, the junction contained 14 bases not matched to a gene. Germline-derived CDR1 and CDR2 are KGHSH and LQKENI. This CDR3 has 19 residues.

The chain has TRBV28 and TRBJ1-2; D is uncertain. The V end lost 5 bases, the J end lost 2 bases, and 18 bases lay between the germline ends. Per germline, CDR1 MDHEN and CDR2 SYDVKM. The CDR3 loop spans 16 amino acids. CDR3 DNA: TGTGCCAGCAGTCCTATCCGTGTCGCTTGGAACTATGGCTACACCTTC. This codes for CASSPIRVAWNYGYTF.

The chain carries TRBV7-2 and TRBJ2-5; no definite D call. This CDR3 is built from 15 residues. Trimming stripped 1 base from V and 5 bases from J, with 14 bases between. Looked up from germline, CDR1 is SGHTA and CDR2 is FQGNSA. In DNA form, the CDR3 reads TGTGCCAGCAGCTTAGAAGTCGGATCGCGCGAGACCCAGTACTTC. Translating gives CASSLEVGSRETQYF.

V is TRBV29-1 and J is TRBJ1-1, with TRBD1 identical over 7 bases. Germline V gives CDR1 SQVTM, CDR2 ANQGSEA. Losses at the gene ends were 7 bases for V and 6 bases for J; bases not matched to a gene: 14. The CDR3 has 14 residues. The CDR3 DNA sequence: TGCAGCGGGACCCCGACAGGGTGGGGAGCTGAAGCTTTCTTT. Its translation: CSGTPTGWGAEAFF.

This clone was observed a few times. The CDR3 reads CASSYPNTEAFF. DNA of the CDR3: TGTGCCAGCAGTTACCCGAACACTGAAGCTTTCTTT. V usage is TRBV6-6 and J usage is TRBJ1-1; D not certain. Trimming removed 2 bases from V and 1 base from J, with 2 bases in between. CDR1 is MNHNY, CDR2 SVGAGI, per germline (reference sequence). This CDR3 has 12 amino acids.

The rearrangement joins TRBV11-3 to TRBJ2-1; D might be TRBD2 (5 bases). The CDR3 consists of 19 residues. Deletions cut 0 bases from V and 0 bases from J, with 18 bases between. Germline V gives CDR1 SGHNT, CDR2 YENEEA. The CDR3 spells CASSLDRVLVGDSYNEQFF. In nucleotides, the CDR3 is TGTGCCAGCAGCTTAGATAGGGTATTAGTCGGGGACTCCTACAATGAGCAGTTCTTC.

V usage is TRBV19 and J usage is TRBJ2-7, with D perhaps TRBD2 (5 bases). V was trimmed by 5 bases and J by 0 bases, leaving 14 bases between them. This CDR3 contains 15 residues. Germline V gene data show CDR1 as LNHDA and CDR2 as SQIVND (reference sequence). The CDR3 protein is CASSDAGLASYEQYF. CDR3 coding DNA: TGTGCCAGTAGTGATGCCGGACTTGCCTCCTACGAGCAGTACTTC.

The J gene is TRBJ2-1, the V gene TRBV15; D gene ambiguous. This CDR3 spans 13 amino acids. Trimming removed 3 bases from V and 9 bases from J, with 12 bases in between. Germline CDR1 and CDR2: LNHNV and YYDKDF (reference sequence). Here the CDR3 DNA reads TGTGCCACCAGCAGCACCCGTTTGGGTGAGCAGTTCTTC. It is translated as CATSSTRLGEQFF.

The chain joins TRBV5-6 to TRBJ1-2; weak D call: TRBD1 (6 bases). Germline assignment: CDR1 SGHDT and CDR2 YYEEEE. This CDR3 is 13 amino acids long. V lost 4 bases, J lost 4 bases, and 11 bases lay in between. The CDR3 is CASSATGSYGYTF. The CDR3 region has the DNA TGTGCCAGCAGCGCGACAGGTTCCTATGGCTACACCTTC. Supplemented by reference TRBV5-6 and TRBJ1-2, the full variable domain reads DAGVTQSPTHLIKTRGQQVTLRCSPKSGHDTVSWYQQALGQGPQFIFQYYEEEERQRGNFPDRFSGHQFPNYSSELNVNALLLGDSALYLCASSATGSYGYTFGSGTRLTVV.